The T cell receptor beta chain described here comes from a study of cytomegalovirus exposure and HLA in healthy donors. Whole-study findings and limits: There were a few CMV-associated chains whose specificity for CMV antigens was confirmed in vitro.

About this clone itself: Its antigen is not known.

Germline-derived CDR1 and CDR2 are KGHSH and LQKENI. V shed 0 bases and J shed 3 bases, with 8 bases lying between them. The CDR3 is 14 residues long. The PCR ran on 60 Vbeta and 13 Jbeta primers. Per the original methods: It was a later analysis that counted about 80 million unique TCR beta chains, of which 9.5 million to 14 million were shared. Clones were read by immunoSEQ multiplex PCR, and TCRdb kept only the in-frame ones, dropping some. That table supplies the V and J calls and clone size; D and trimming were determined from the DNA. This sample has about 180,000 clones, with 75% to 85% found just once.

This clonotype was obtained from an older woman in good health and CMV-seropositive. The material sequenced was PBMCs. The chain joins TRBV18 to TRBJ1-2; D unresolved. CDR3 sequence reads: CASSPPYSHYGYTF. CDR3 DNA sequence: TGTGCCAGCTCACCACCGTACAGCCACTATGGCTACACCTTC.